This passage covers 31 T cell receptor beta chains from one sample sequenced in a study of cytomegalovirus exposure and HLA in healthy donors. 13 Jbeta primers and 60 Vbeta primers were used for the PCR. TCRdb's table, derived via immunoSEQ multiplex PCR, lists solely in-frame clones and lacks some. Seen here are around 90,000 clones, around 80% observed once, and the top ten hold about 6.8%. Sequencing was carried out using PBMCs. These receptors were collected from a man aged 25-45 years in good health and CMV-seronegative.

The CDR3 coding sequence is TGCGCCAGCAGCTCCCTAGGGGCGGGGATCTCCTACAATGAGCAGTTCTTC. This sequence encodes CASSSLGAGISYNEQFF. The chain employs TRBV5-1 and TRBJ2-1, with D perhaps TRBD2 (6 bases). Germline V gene lookup returns CDR1 SGHRS and CDR2 YFSETQ. The CDR3 loop spans 17 amino acids. V was trimmed by 3 bases and J by 0 bases, leaving 16 bases between them.

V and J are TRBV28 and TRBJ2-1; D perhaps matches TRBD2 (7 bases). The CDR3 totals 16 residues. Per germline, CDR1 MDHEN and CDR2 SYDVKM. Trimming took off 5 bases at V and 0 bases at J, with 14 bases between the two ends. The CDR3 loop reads CASSPRGGGSYNEQFF. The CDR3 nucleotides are TGTGCCAGCAGTCCCCGAGGGGGGGGCTCCTACAATGAGCAGTTCTTC. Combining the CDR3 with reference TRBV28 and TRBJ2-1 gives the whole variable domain DVKVTQSSRYLVKRTGEKVFLECVQDMDHENMFWYRQDPGLGLRLIYFSYDVKMKEKGDIPEGYSVSREKKERFSLILESASTNQTSMYLCASSPRGGGSYNEQFFGPGTRLTVL.

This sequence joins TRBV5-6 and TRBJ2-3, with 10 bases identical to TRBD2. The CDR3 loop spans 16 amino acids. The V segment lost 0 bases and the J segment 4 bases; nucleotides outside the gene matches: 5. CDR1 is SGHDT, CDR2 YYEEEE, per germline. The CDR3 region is CASSLGLAGVADTQYF. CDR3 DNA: TGTGCCAGCAGCTTGGGGCTAGCGGGAGTGGCAGATACGCAGTATTTT.

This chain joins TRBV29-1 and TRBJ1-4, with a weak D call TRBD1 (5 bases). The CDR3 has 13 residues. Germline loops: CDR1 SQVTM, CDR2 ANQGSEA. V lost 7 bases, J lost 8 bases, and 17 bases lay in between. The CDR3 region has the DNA TGCAGCGCCCACGGGGGGTACCGGGAAAAACTGTTTTTT. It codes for CSAHGGYREKLFF.

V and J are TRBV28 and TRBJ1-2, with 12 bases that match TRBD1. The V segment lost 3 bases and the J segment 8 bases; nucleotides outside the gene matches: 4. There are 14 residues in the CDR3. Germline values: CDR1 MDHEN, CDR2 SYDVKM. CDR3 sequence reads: CASSLGQGAGGYTF. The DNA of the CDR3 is TGTGCCAGCAGTTTGGGACAGGGGGCGGGAGGCTACACCTTC.

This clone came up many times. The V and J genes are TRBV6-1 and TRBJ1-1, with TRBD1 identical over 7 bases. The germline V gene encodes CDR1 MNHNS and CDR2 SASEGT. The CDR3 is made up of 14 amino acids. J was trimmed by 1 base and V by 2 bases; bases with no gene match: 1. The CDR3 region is CASSETGENTEAFF. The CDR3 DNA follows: TGTGCCAGCAGTGAAACAGGGGAGAACACTGAAGCTTTCTTT.

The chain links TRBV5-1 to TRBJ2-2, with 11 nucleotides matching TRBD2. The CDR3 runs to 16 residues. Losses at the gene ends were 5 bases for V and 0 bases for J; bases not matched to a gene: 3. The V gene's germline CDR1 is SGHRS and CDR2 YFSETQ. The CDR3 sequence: CASRWGLAANTGELFF. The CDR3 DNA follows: TGCGCCAGCAGATGGGGACTAGCGGCGAACACCGGGGAGCTGTTTTTT.

In nucleotides, the CDR3 is TGTGCCAGCAGTTACTCGATCCCGGGGGGTCACCAACAAGAGACCCAGTACTTC. It encodes CASSYSIPGGHQQETQYF. V usage is TRBV6-7 and J usage is TRBJ2-5; TRBD2 matches at 7 bases. TRBV6-7 is reported as an ORF; its role is uncertain. The CDR3 covers 18 residues. J lost 2 bases, V lost 0 bases, and 12 bases had no gene match.

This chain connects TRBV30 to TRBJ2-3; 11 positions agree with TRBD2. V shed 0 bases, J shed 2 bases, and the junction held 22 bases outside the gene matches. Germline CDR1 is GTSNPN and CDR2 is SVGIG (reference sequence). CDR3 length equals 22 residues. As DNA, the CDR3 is TGTGCCTGGAGTGTAACTGTGTTTTCTATAGCGGGAGGGCCGCGTGACACAGATACGCAGTATTTT. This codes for CAWSVTVFSIAGGPRDTDTQYF.

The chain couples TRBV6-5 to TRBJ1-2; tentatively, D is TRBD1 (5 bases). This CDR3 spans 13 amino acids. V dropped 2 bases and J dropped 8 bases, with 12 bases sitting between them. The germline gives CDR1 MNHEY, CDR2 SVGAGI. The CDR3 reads CASSYHQGRGYTF. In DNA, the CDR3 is TGTGCCAGCAGTTACCACCAGGGTCGGGGCTACACCTTC.

CDR3 region: CASRDRGYSNQPQHF. The CDR3 DNA sequence: TGTGCCAGTAGGGACAGGGGCTATAGCAATCAGCCCCAGCATTTT. This chain uses TRBV19 with TRBJ1-5; 9 positions match TRBD1. In germline, CDR1 is LNHDA, CDR2 SQIVND (reference sequence). There are 15 residues in the CDR3. With V trimmed by 6 bases and J by 0 bases, 3 bases remained unmatched. The full variable domain, with the rest looked up from reference TRBV19 and TRBJ1-5, is DGGITQSPKYLFRKEGQNVTLSCEQNLNHDAMYWYRQDPGQGLRLIYYSQIVNDFQKGDIAEGYSVSREKKESFPLTVTSAQKNPTAFYLCASRDRGYSNQPQHFGDGTRLSIL.

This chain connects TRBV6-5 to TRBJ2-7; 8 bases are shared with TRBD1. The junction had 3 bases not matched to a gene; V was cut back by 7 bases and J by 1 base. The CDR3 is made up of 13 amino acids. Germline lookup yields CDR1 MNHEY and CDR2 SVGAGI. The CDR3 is CASTRTGSYEQYF. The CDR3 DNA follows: TGTGCCAGCACCCGGACAGGGTCCTACGAGCAGTACTTC.

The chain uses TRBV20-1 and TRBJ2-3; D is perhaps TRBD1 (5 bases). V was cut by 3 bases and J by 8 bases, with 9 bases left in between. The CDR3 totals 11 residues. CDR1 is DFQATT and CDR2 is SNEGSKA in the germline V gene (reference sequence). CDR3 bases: TGCAGTGCTAGTGACAGTGCTACGCAGTATTTT. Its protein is CSASDSATQYF.

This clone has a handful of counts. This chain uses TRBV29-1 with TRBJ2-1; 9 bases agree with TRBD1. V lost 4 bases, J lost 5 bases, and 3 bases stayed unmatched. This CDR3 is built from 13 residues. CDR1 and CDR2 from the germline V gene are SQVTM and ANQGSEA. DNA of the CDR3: TGCAGCGTTGGACAGGGGGAACACAATGAGCAGTTCTTC. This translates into CSVGQGEHNEQFF.

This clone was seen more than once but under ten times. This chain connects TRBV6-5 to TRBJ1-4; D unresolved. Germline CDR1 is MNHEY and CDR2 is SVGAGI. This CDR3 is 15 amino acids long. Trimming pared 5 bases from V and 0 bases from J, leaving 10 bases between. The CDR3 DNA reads TGTGCCAGCAGTCCCTCAGTGGCAACTAATGAAAAACTGTTTTTT. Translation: CASSPSVATNEKLFF.

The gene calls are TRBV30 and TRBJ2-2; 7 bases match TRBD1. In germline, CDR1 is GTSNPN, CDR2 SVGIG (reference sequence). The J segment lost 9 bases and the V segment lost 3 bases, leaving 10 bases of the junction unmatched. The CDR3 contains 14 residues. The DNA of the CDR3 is TGTGCCTGGAGCCAGAGCGGACAGGCACGGGAGCTGTTTTTT. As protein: CAWSQSGQARELFF.

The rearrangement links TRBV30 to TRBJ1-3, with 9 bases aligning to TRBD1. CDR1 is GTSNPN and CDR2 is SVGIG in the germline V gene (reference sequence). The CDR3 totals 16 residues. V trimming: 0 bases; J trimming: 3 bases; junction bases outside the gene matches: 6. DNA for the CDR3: TGTGCCTGGAGTGTACGGACAGGGGTGGATGGAAACACCATATATTTT. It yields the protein CAWSVRTGVDGNTIYF.

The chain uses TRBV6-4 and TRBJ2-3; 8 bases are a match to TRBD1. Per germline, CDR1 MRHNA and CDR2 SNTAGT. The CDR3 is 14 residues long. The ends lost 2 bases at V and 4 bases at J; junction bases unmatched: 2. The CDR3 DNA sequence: TGTGCCAGCAGTGACGAACAGGGGGCAGATACGCAGTATTTT. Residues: CASSDEQGADTQYF.

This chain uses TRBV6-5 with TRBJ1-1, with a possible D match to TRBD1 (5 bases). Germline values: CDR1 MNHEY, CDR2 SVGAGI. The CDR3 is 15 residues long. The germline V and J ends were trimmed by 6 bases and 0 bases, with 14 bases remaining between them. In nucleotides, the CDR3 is TGTGCCAGCAGCCCCATAGGACACTTGAACACTGAAGCTTTCTTT. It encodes CASSPIGHLNTEAFF.

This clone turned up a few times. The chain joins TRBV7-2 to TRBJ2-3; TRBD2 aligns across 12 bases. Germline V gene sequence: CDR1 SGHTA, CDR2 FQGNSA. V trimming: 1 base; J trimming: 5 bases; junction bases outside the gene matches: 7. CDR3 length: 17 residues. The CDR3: CASSLGLAGGLVDTQYF. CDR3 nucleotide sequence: TGTGCCAGCAGCTTAGGCCTAGCGGGGGGGCTAGTAGATACGCAGTATTTT.

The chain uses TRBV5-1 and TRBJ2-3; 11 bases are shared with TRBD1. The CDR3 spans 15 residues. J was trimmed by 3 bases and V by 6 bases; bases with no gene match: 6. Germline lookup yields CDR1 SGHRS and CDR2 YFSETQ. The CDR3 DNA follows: TGCGCCAGCACCACAGGGACAGGGGGAACAGATACGCAGTATTTT. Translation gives CASTTGTGGTDTQYF. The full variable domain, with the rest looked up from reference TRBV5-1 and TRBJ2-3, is KAGVTQTPRYLIKTRGQQVTLSCSPISGHRSVSWYQQTPGQGLQFLFEYFSETQRNKGNFPGRFSGRQFSNSRSEMNVSTLELGDSALYLCASTTGTGGTDTQYFGPGTRLTVL.

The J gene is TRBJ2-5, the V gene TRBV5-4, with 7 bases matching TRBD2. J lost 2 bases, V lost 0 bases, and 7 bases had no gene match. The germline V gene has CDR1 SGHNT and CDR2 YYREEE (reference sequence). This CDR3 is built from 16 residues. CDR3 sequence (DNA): TGTGCCAGCAGCTTGGAGCCGGGAGGATCTCAAGAGACCCAGTACTTC. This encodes CASSLEPGGSQETQYF.

In DNA form, the CDR3 reads TGTGCCAGCAGGGGGACAGAGTTGGGCGGGGAGCTGTTTTTT. This gives the protein CASRGTELGGELFF. The gene calls are TRBV6-1 and TRBJ2-2; 7 bases map to TRBD1. V lost 6 bases to trimming and J lost 7 bases; unmatched junction nucleotides: 8. CDR1 is MNHNS and CDR2 is SASEGT in the germline V gene. This CDR3 region has 14 residues.

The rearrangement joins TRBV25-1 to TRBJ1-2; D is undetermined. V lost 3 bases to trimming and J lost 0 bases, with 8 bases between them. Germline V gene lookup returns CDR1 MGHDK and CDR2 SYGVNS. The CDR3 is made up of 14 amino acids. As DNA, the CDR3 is TGTGCCAGCAGTGAGGGCAGAGCTAACTATGGCTACACCTTC. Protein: CASSEGRANYGYTF.

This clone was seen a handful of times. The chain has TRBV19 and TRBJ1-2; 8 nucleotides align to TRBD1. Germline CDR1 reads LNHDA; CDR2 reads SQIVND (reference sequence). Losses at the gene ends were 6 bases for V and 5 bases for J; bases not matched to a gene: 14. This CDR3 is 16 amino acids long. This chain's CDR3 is CASRLQGQGIPYGYTF. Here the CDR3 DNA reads TGTGCCAGTAGATTGCAAGGACAGGGTATTCCTTATGGCTACACCTTC.

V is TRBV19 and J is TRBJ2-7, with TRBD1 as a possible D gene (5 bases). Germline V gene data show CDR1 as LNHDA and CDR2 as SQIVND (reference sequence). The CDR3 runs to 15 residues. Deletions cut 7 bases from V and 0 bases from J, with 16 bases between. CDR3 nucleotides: TGTGCCAGTAAGGTAGGAAGGGGTAGCTCCTACGAGCAGTACTTC. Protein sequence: CASKVGRGSSYEQYF.

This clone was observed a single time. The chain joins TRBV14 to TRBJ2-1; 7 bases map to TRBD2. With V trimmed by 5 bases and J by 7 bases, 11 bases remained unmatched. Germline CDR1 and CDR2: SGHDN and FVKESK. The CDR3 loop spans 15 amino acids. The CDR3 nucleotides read TGTGCCAGCAGCACGACTAGCTACCTCGGGAATGAGCAGTTCTTC. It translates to CASSTTSYLGNEQFF.

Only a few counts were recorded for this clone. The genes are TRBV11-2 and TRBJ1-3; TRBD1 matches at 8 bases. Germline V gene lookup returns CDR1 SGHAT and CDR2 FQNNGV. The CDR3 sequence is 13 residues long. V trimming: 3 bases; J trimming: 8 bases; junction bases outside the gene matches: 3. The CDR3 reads CASSFNRGDTIYF. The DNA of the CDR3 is TGTGCCAGCAGCTTTAACAGGGGGGACACCATATATTTT.

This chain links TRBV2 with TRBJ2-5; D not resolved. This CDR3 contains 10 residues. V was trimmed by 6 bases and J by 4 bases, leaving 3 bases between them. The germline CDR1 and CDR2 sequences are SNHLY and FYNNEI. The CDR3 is CASRRETQYF. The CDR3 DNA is TGTGCCAGCAGGAGAGAGACCCAGTACTTC.

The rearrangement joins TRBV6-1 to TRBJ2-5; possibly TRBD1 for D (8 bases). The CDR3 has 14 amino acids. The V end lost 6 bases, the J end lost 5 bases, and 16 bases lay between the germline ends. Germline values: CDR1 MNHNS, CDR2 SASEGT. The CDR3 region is CASRNRGRGETQYF. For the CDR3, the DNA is TGTGCCAGCAGGAACAGGGGGAGGGGGGAGACCCAGTACTTC.

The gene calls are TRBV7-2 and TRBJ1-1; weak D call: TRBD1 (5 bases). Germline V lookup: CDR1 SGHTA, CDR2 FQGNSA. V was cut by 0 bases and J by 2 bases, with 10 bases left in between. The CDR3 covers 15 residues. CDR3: CASSLARTHNTEAFF. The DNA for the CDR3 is TGTGCCAGCAGCTTAGCGAGGACACATAACACTGAAGCTTTCTTT.